A single sample is the source of the 20 T cell receptor beta chains below, sequenced in a study of OX40 agonist ivuxolimab in advanced cancers. Assay: immunoSEQ multiplex PCR; the TCRdb copy retains only in-frame clones and omits some. The sample carries tens of thousands of clones, around 90% recorded once. Here the sequenced sample was CD4+ or CD8+ T cells sorted from blood, taken in a trial of the OX40 agonist ivuxolimab. These receptors all stem from an adult with an advanced solid tumor such as melanoma, head and neck, liver or kidney cancer.

This chain links TRBV29-1 with TRBJ2-5; D uncertain. The V end lost 5 bases, the J end lost 5 bases, and 12 bases lay between the germline ends. The germline V gene encodes CDR1 SQVTM and CDR2 ANQGSEA. This CDR3 has 12 residues. DNA for the CDR3: TGCAGCGTTTCCCCATCACTCGAGACCCAGTACTTC. Translating it yields CSVSPSLETQYF.

V usage is TRBV9 and J usage is TRBJ2-3; tentatively, D is TRBD2 (5 bases). Looked up from germline, CDR1 is SGDLS and CDR2 is YYNGEE. V was shortened by 0 bases and J by 4 bases, with 9 bases between the two germline ends. CDR3 length: 14 residues. CDR3 DNA sequence: TGTGCCAGCAGCGTAGCCACCGGGGCAGATACGCAGTATTTT. Protein: CASSVATGADTQYF.

V gene TRBV9 combines with J gene TRBJ2-7; D is possibly TRBD2 (5 bases). Trimming removed 4 bases at V and 0 bases at J, with 8 bases between. CDR3 length: 13 amino acids. Germline values: CDR1 SGDLS, CDR2 YYNGEE. Written as DNA, the CDR3 is TGTGCCAGCAGCCCCGGGAACTCCTACGAGCAGTACTTC. This sequence encodes CASSPGNSYEQYF.

The rearrangement uses TRBV5-6 and TRBJ2-6; D is uncertain. V was trimmed by 2 bases and J by 7 bases, leaving 13 bases between them. This CDR3 is 15 amino acids long. Germline assignment: CDR1 SGHDT and CDR2 YYEEEE. DNA for the CDR3: TGTGCCAGCAGCTTCCCGCAGTCGCGAGCCAACGTCCTGACTTTC. It specifies CASSFPQSRANVLTF.

J is TRBJ1-5 and V is TRBV7-9, with D possibly being TRBD1 (6 bases). This CDR3 spans 14 amino acids. Between the trimmed V and J ends, which lost 1 base and 4 bases, there was a span of 8 bases. Germline lookup yields CDR1 SEHNR and CDR2 FQNEAQ (reference sequence). The CDR3 DNA sequence: TGTGCCAGCAGCTTAGGTAGGGGGAATCAGCCCCAGCATTTT. Its protein product is CASSLGRGNQPQHF.

The chain couples TRBV5-1 to TRBJ2-5, with D possibly TRBD2 on 7 matching bases. The ends were cut back, 3 bases at V and 2 bases at J, with 17 bases in the middle. The CDR3 totals 16 residues. Germline V gene sequence: CDR1 SGHRS, CDR2 YFSETQ. The CDR3 sequence is CASSSNPGGWQETQYF. DNA for the CDR3: TGCGCCAGCAGCTCCAACCCGGGGGGCTGGCAAGAGACCCAGTACTTC. Full variable domain (outside the CDR3, taken from reference TRBV5-1 and TRBJ2-5): KAGVTQTPRYLIKTRGQQVTLSCSPISGHRSVSWYQQTPGQGLQFLFEYFSETQRNKGNFPGRFSGRQFSNSRSEMNVSTLELGDSALYLCASSSNPGGWQETQYFGPGTRLLVL.

This clone has just one count. The J gene is TRBJ2-5, the V gene TRBV19; TRBD2 matches at 11 bases. The CDR3 spans 15 residues. J gave up 5 bases and V 5 bases, and 7 bases lay outside the gene matches. Germline lookup yields CDR1 LNHDA and CDR2 SQIVND (reference sequence). The CDR3 DNA sequence: TGTGCCAGTAGTCGGGGGACTAGCGGCTGGGAGACCCAGTACTTC. Its translation is CASSRGTSGWETQYF.

This clone was detected only once. The chain recombines TRBV4-1 with TRBJ2-7; D assignment may be TRBD1 or TRBD2 (6 bases each). The germline V and J ends were trimmed by 4 bases and 6 bases, with 13 bases remaining between them. The CDR3 contains 13 residues. Germline CDR1 is MGHRA and CDR2 is YSYEKL. The CDR3 loop reads CASSPWGAAEQYF. CDR3 DNA sequence: TGCGCCAGCAGCCCTTGGGGGGCGGCCGAGCAGTACTTC.

The chain employs TRBV28 and TRBJ2-7; 7 positions match TRBD2. The CDR3 totals 15 residues. Germline loops: CDR1 MDHEN, CDR2 SYDVKM. Unmatched junction bases numbered 7, after V lost 5 bases and J lost 0 bases. As DNA, the CDR3 is TGTGCCAGCAGTCAGGGAGGGGTCAGCTCCTACGAGCAGTACTTC. Its protein is CASSQGGVSSYEQYF.

The chain carries TRBV7-9 and TRBJ2-5; D remains unclear. The germline CDR1 and CDR2 sequences are SEHNR and FQNEAQ (reference sequence). The CDR3 runs 11 residues. Trimming cost V 5 bases and J 1 base, with 2 bases left between them. CDR3 in DNA: TGTGCCAGCAGCCTCCAAGAGACCCAGTACTTC. Translated: CASSLQETQYF.

DNA of the CDR3: TGTGCCAGTAGTACCTCTAGCGGGCCGACTTCGAATGAGCAGTTCTTC. Its protein is CASSTSSGPTSNEQFF. The chain uses TRBV19 and TRBJ2-1; 8 positions match TRBD2. CDR1 and CDR2 (germline): LNHDA, SQIVND (reference sequence). With 4 bases clipped from V and 7 bases from J, the junction kept 12 bases outside the gene matches. CDR3 length equals 16 residues.

This clone was counted a few times. This rearrangement joins TRBV7-2 to TRBJ2-5; 8 positions agree with TRBD2. This CDR3 is 17 amino acids long. With V trimmed by 0 bases and J by 7 bases, 13 bases remained unmatched. Germline V gene data show CDR1 as SGHTA and CDR2 as FQGNSA. The CDR3: CASSLAGGGTPRGTQYF. Here the CDR3 DNA reads TGTGCCAGCAGCTTAGCAGGCGGGGGGACCCCAAGGGGGACCCAGTACTTC.

V and J are TRBV7-3 and TRBJ2-7; D ambiguous. Trimming took 5 bases from V and 5 from J, leaving 13 bases between them. Germline CDR1 SGHTA, CDR2 FQGTGA. This CDR3 has 13 amino acids. Here the CDR3 reads CASSLDSDHEQYF. The CDR3 DNA sequence: TGTGCCAGCAGCCTTGACTCGGACCACGAGCAGTACTTC.

V gene TRBV19 combines with J gene TRBJ2-5; 7 nucleotides match TRBD1. The CDR3 consists of 14 residues. With V trimmed by 4 bases and J by 3 bases, 5 bases remained unmatched. Germline CDR1 and CDR2: LNHDA and SQIVND (reference sequence). CDR3 DNA sequence: TGTGCCAGTAGTAGGGACAGCTATAAAGAGACCCAGTACTTC. Its translation: CASSRDSYKETQYF.

This chain joins TRBV5-4 and TRBJ2-7; D not resolved. The CDR3 contains 14 residues. CDR1 and CDR2 from the germline V gene are SGHNT and YYREEE (reference sequence). V was pared by 0 bases and J by 3 bases, with 10 bases between. CDR3 nucleotides: TGTGCCAGCAGCTTGGGGCAGCGCAACTACGAGCAGTACTTC. Translation: CASSLGQRNYEQYF. The full variable domain, in which reference TRBV5-4 and TRBJ2-7 provide the parts outside the CDR3, is ETGVTQSPTHLIKTRGQQVTLRCSSQSGHNTVSWYQQALGQGPQFIFQYYREEENGRGNFPPRFSGLQFPNYSSELNVNALELDDSALYLCASSLGQRNYEQYFGPGTRLTVT.

The chain employs TRBV7-9 and TRBJ2-5, with D perhaps given as TRBD1 or TRBD2 (6 bases each). This CDR3 spans 16 amino acids. Trimming took off 5 bases at V and 4 bases at J, with 20 bases between the two ends. Per the germline V gene, CDR1 is SEHNR and CDR2 is FQNEAQ (reference sequence). CDR3 protein: CASSPMGLGAGETQYF. CDR3 sequence (DNA): TGTGCCAGCAGCCCTATGGGACTGGGGGCGGGAGAGACCCAGTACTTC.

The genes are TRBV7-8 and TRBJ2-2; TRBD2 agrees at 11 bases. The length of the CDR3 is 16 residues. Losses at the gene ends were 3 bases for V and 3 bases for J; bases not matched to a gene: 3. Per the germline V gene, CDR1 is SGHVS and CDR2 is FQNEAQ. As DNA, the CDR3 is TGTGCCAGCAGCTTCGGGACTAGCGGACACACCGGGGAGCTGTTTTTT. Encoded protein: CASSFGTSGHTGELFF. Complete variable domain (other parts from reference TRBV7-8 and TRBJ2-2): GAGVSQSPRYKVAKRGQDVALRCDPISGHVSLFWYQQALGQGPEFLTYFQNEAQLDKSGLPSDRFFAERPEGSVSTLKIQRTQQEDSAVYLCASSFGTSGHTGELFFGEGSRLTVL.

CDR3 DNA sequence: TGTGCCAGCAGCTTAGTCGCCCAGCGGGGGCAAGAGACCCAGTACTTC. Amino acid sequence: CASSLVAQRGQETQYF. V and J are TRBV7-6 and TRBJ2-5; TRBD2 matches 8 bases. V was pared by 1 base and J by 2 bases, with 6 bases of the junction left unmatched. The germline CDR1 and CDR2 sequences are SGHVS and FNYEAQ. The CDR3 covers 16 residues.

This chain joins TRBV6-1 and TRBJ1-1; 8 nucleotides line up with TRBD1. The CDR3 has 14 amino acids. V gave up 6 bases and J gave up 1 base; unmatched junction bases: 4. Germline V lookup: CDR1 MNHNS, CDR2 SASEGT. Here the CDR3 reads CASRTGQGNTEAFF. The CDR3 nucleotides are TGTGCCAGCAGAACTGGACAGGGGAACACTGAAGCTTTCTTT.

The J gene is TRBJ2-5, the V gene TRBV11-2; TRBD1 is a possible D gene (8 bases). Between the trimmed V and J ends, which lost 5 bases and 1 base, there was a span of 17 bases. CDR3 length: 16 amino acids. Germline V gives CDR1 SGHAT, CDR2 FQNNGV. The CDR3 sequence: CASSQGQGGFQETQYF. The CDR3 nucleotides are TGTGCCAGCAGCCAAGGACAGGGAGGGTTCCAAGAGACCCAGTACTTC.